The 5 T cell receptor beta chains presented below share a single source sample, sequenced in a study of shared clonotypes between healthy human individuals. Measured with immunoSEQ multiplex PCR; TCRdb has only the in-frame clones, and not every one. Among about a million clones listed, 70% to 80% were seen once. Sequenced sample: memory CD4+ T cells from PBMCs. Noted subset: CD45RA-negative fraction. Receptors were obtained from a man aged 18 to 29 in good health. Some clones in this sample may be carry-over from other donors' samples.

The chain uses TRBV7-2 and TRBJ2-1; 11 bases match TRBD2. With V trimmed by 2 bases and J by 4 bases, 4 bases remained unmatched. Germline assignment: CDR1 SGHTA and CDR2 FQGNSA. CDR3 length equals 16 residues. CDR3 sequence: CASSLIAGGGYNEQFF. CDR3 DNA: TGTGCCAGCAGCTTAATAGCGGGAGGGGGATACAATGAGCAGTTCTTC.

The count of this clone is one. The V call is TRBV4-2, the J call TRBJ2-7; D perhaps matches TRBD1 (7 bases). Germline V gene sequence: CDR1 LGHNA, CDR2 YNFKEQ. Trimming took 0 bases from V and 6 from J, leaving 15 bases between them. This CDR3 has 15 amino acids. The CDR3 DNA reads TGTGCCAGCAGCCAAGATTGGGCAGGGGGGTCCGAGCAGTACTTC. This encodes CASSQDWAGGSEQYF.

The rearrangement joins TRBV5-4 to TRBJ2-1, with 8 bases lining up with TRBD2. CDR3 length: 16 amino acids. After removal of 0 bases from V and 4 bases from J, the junction contained 6 bases not matched to a gene. Per germline, CDR1 SGHNT and CDR2 YYREEE (reference sequence). CDR3 coding DNA: TGTGCCAGCAGCTTGGGGGGGGCTAGCGGGTACAATGAGCAGTTCTTC. This sequence encodes CASSLGGASGYNEQFF.

This rearrangement joins TRBV4-1 to TRBJ2-3, with TRBD2 matching 9 bases. This CDR3 contains 15 residues. Germline CDR1 MGHRA, CDR2 YSYEKL. Losses at the gene ends were 5 bases for V and 3 bases for J; bases not matched to a gene: 6. This chain's CDR3 is CASSSRTSETDTQYF. The CDR3 DNA sequence: TGCGCCAGCAGCAGTCGGACTAGCGAGACAGATACGCAGTATTTT.

The V and J genes are TRBV6-5 and TRBJ2-7; D gene ambiguous. CDR3 length equals 15 residues. With 5 bases removed from V and 0 bases from J, the gap between germline ends came to 14 bases. CDR1 is MNHEY and CDR2 is SVGAGI in the germline V gene. This chain's CDR3 is CASSVEPQSSYEQYF. The CDR3 bases are TGTGCCAGCAGTGTGGAGCCCCAAAGCTCCTACGAGCAGTACTTC.